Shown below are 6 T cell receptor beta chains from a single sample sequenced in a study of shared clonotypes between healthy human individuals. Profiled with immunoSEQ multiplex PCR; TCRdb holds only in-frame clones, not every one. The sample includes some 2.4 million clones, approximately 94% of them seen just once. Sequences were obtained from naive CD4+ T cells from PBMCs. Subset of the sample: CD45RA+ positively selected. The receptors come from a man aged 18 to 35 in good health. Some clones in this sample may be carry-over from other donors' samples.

CDR3 amino acids: CASSEQGSSGNTIYF. As DNA, the CDR3 is TGTGCCAGCTCCGAGCAGGGGAGCTCTGGAAACACCATATATTTT. This chain connects TRBV18 to TRBJ1-3, with D possibly being TRBD1 (6 bases). The germline V gene encodes CDR1 KGHSH and CDR2 LQKENI. V was shortened by 6 bases and J by 0 bases, with 12 bases between the two germline ends. The CDR3 totals 15 residues.

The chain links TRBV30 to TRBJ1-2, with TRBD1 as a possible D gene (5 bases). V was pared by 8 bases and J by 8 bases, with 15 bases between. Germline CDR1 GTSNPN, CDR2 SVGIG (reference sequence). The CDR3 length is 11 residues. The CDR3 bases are TGTGCCCAGCGGGGGTTGGGGGGCTACACCTTC. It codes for CAQRGLGGYTF.

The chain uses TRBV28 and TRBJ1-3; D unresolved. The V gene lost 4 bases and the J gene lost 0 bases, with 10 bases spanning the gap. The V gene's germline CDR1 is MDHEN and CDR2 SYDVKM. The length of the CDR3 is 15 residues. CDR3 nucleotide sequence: TGTGCCAGCAGTTCGGGCCTCAACTCTGGAAACACCATATATTTT. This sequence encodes CASSSGLNSGNTIYF.

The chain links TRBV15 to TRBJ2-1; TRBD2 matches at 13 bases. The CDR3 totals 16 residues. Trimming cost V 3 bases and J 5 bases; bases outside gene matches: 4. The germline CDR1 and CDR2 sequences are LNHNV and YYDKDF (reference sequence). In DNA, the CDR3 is TGTGCCACCAGCAGGGAACTAGCGGGAGGGAACAATGAGCAGTTCTTC. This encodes CATSRELAGGNNEQFF.

Here the CDR3 DNA reads TGTGCCAGCAGCTTAGCGCGGGGTCGACGAAATACGCAGTATTTT. It yields the protein CASSLARGRRNTQYF. The genes are TRBV7-2 and TRBJ2-3, with D possibly being TRBD2 (6 bases). Germline CDR1 reads SGHTA; CDR2 reads FQGNSA. V shed 0 bases and J shed 7 bases, with 14 bases lying between them. There are 15 residues in the CDR3.

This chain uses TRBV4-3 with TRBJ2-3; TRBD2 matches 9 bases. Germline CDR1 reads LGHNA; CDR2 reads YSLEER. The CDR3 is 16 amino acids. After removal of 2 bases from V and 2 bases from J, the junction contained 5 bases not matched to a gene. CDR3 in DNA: TGCGCCAGCAGCCAAAATCCTAGCGGGGCCACAGATACGCAGTATTTT. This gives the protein CASSQNPSGATDTQYF.